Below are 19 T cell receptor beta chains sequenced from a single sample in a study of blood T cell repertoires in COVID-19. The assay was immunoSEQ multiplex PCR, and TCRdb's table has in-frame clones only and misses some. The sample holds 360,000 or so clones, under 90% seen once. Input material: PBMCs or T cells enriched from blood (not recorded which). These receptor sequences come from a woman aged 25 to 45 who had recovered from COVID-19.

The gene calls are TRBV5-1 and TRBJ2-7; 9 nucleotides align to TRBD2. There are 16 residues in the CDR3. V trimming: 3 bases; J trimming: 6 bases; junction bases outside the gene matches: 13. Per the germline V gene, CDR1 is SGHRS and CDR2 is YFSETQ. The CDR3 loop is CASSSGDVAGAGEQYF. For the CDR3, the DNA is TGCGCCAGCAGCTCAGGGGACGTAGCGGGAGCGGGCGAGCAGTACTTC.

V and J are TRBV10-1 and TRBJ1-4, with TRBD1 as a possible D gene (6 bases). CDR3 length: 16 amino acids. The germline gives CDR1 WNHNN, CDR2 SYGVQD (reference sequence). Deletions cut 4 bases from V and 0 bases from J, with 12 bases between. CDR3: CASSATGQTTNEKLFF. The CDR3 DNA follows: TGCGCCAGCAGTGCCACAGGGCAGACAACTAATGAAAAACTGTTTTTT.

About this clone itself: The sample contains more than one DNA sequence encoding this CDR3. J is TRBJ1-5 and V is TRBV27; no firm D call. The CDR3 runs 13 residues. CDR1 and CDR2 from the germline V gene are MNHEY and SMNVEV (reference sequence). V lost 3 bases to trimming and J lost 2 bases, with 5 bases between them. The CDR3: CASSFGGNQPQHF. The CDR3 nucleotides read TGTGCCAGCAGTTTCGGGGGCAATCAGCCCCAGCATTTT.

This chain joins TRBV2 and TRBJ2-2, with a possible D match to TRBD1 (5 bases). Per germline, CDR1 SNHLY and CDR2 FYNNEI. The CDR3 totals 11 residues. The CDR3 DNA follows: TGTGCGACAGCGAACACCGGGGAGCTGTTTTTT. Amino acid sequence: CATANTGELFF.

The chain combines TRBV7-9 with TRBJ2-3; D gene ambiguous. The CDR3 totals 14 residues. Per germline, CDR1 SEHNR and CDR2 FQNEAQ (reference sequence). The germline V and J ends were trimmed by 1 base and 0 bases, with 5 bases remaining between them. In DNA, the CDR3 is TGTGCCAGCAGCTTAGAACAAAGCACAGATACGCAGTATTTT. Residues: CASSLEQSTDTQYF.

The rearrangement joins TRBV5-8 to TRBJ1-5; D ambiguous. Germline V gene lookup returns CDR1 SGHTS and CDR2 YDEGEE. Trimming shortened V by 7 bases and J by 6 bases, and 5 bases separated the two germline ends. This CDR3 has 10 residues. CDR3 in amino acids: CASAAQPQHF. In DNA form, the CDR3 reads TGTGCCAGCGCGGCTCAGCCCCAGCATTTT.

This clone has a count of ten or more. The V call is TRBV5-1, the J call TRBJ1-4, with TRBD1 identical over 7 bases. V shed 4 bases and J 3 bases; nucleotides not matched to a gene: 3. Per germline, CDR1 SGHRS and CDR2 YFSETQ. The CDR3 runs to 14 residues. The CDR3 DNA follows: TGCGCCAGCAGCCTACAGGGGTCTAATGAAAAACTGTTTTTT. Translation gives CASSLQGSNEKLFF.

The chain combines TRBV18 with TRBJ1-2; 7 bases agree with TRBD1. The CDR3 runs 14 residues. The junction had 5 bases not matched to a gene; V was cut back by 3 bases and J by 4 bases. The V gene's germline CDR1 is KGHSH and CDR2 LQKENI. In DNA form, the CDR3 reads TGTGCCAGCTCACCTCAGACAGGGTCCTATGGCTACACCTTC. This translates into CASSPQTGSYGYTF.

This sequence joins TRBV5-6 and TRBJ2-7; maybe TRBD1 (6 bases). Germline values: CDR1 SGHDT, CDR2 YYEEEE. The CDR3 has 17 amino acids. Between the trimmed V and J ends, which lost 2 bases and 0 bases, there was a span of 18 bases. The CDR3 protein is CASSFRVGTGTSYEQYF. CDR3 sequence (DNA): TGTGCCAGCAGCTTTAGGGTGGGAACAGGGACCTCCTACGAGCAGTACTTC. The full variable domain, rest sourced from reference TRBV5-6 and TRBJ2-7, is DAGVTQSPTHLIKTRGQQVTLRCSPKSGHDTVSWYQQALGQGPQFIFQYYEEEERQRGNFPDRFSGHQFPNYSSELNVNALLLGDSALYLCASSFRVGTGTSYEQYFGPGTRLTVT.

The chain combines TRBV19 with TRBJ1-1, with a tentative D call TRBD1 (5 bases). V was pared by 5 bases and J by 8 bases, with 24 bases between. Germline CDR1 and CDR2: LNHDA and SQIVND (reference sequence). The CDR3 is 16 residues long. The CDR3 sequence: CASSLRGREQGREAFF. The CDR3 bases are TGTGCCAGTAGTCTGCGGGGTAGGGAGCAGGGCAGAGAAGCTTTCTTT.

CDR3 sequence reads: CASSPGLAGAPEQFF. CDR3 bases: TGTGCCAGCAGTCCGGGACTAGCGGGAGCTCCTGAGCAGTTCTTC. The V and J genes are TRBV6-5 and TRBJ2-1, with TRBD2 matching 14 bases. Germline V lookup: CDR1 MNHEY, CDR2 SVGAGI. The CDR3 is made up of 15 amino acids. Trimming at V came to 5 bases and at J to 9 bases, leaving 6 bases not matched to a gene.

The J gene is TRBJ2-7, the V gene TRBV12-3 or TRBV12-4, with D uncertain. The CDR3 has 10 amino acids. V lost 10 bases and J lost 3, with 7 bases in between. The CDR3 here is CAIQCYEQYF. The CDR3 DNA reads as TGTGCCATACAATGCTACGAGCAGTACTTC.

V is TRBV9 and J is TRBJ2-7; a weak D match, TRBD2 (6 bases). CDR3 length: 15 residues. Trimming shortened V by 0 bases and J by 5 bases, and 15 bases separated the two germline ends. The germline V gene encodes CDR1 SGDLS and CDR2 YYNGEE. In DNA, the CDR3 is TGTGCCAGCAGCGTAGGATGGAGGGCGTCCGACGAGCAGTACTTC. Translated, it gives CASSVGWRASDEQYF.

The CDR3 DNA is TGTGCCAGCAGTGAGAGGACAGGGTCCTCACCCCTCCACTTT. This codes for CASSERTGSSPLHF. The rearrangement uses TRBV2 and TRBJ1-6; TRBD1 matches at 8 bases. The V gene end was trimmed by 3 bases and the J gene end by 10 bases; junction bases not matched to a gene: 5. CDR3 length: 14 residues. The germline gives CDR1 SNHLY, CDR2 FYNNEI.

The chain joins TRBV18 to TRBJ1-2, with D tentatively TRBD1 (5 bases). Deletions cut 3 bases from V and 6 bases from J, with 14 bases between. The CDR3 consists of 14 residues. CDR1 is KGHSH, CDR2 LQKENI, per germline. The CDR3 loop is CASSPIQGRDGYTF. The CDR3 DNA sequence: TGTGCCAGCTCACCGATCCAGGGAAGGGATGGCTACACCTTC.

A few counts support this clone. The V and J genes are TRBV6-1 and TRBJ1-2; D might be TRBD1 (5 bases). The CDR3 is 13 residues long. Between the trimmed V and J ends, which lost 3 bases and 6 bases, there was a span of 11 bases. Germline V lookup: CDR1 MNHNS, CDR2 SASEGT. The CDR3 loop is CASSEWGGNGYTF. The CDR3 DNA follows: TGTGCCAGCAGTGAGTGGGGGGGAAATGGCTACACCTTC.

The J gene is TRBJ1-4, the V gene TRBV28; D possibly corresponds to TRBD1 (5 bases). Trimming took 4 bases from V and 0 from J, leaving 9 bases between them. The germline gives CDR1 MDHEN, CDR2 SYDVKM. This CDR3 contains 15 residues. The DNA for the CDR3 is TGTGCCAGCAGTTCCCAGGGTCCAACTAATGAAAAACTGTTTTTT. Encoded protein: CASSSQGPTNEKLFF.

The chain's CDR3 is CATSDTGTGRWETQYF. The CDR3 coding sequence is TGTGCCACCAGTGACACTGGGACAGGGAGGTGGGAGACCCAGTACTTC. The J gene is TRBJ2-5, the V gene TRBV24-1; 9 positions match TRBD1. Germline values: CDR1 KGHDR, CDR2 SFDVKD. The V gene end was trimmed by 4 bases and the J gene end by 5 bases; junction bases not matched to a gene: 10. The CDR3 is 16 residues long.

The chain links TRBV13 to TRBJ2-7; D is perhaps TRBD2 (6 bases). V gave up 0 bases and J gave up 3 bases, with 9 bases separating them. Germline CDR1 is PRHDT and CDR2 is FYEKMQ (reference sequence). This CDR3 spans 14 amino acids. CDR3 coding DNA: TGTGCCAGCAGCTTAGGGGACGGGAGCTACGAGCAGTACTTC. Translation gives CASSLGDGSYEQYF.